This T cell receptor (beta chain) was identified during a study of immune evolution from preneoplasia to lung adenocarcinoma. CDR3 size: 20 residues. The germline V gene has CDR1 MRHNA and CDR2 SNTAGT. Trimming pared 4 bases from V and 4 bases from J, leaving 30 bases between. Only in-frame clones appear in the TCRdb table, and some are missing; sequencing was by immunoSEQ multiplex PCR. Found here are 35,000 to 40,000 clones, 60% to 75% of them singletons; the top ten hold about 5.7%. The chain combines TRBV6-4 with TRBJ2-3; maybe TRBD2 (5 bases). This TCR was sampled from a person aged 55-75 years with lung adenocarcinoma. Sequencing was done on a sample of FFPE invasive lung adenocarcinoma tissue. CDR3 DNA sequence: TGTGCCAGCAGTGGTCCGCCCAGCGGCCCCCAAGGTCTTAGCCCAGATACGCAGTATTTT. Translating it yields CASSGPPSGPQGLSPDTQYF.